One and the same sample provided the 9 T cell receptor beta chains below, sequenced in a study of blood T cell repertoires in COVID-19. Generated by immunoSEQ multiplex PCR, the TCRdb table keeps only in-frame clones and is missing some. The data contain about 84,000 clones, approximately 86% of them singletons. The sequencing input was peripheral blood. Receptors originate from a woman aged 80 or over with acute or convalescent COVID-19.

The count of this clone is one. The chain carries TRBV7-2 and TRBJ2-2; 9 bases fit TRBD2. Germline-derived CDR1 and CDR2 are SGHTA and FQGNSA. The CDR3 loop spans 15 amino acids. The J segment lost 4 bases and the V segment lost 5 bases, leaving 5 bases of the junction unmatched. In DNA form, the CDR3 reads TGTGCCAGCAGCCCTCTAGCGGGAAGCACCGGGGAGCTGTTTTTT. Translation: CASSPLAGSTGELFF. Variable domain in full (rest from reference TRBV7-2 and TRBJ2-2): GAGVSQSPSNKVTEKGKDVELRCDPISGHTALYWYRQSLGQGLEFLIYFQGNSAPDKSGLPSDRFSAERTGGSVSTLTIQRTQQEDSAVYLCASSPLAGSTGELFFGEGSRLTVL.

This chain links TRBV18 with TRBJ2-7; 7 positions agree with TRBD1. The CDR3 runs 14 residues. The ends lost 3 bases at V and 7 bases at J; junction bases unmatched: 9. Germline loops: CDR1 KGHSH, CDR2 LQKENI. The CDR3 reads CASSPGTAPGEQYF. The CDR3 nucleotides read TGTGCCAGCTCACCTGGGACAGCTCCAGGGGAGCAGTACTTC.

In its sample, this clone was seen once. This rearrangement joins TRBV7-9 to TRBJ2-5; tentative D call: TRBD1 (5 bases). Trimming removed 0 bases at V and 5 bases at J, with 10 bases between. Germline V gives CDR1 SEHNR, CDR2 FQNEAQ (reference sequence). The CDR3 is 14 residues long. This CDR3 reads CASSLAGAMETQYF. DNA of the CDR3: TGTGCCAGCAGCTTAGCAGGGGCTATGGAGACCCAGTACTTC.

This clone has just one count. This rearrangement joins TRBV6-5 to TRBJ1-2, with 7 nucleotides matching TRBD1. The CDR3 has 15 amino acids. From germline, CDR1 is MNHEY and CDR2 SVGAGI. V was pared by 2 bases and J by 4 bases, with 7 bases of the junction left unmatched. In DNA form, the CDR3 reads TGTGCCAGCAGTTACAACAACCGGGACAGCTATGGCTACACCTTC. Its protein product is CASSYNNRDSYGYTF.

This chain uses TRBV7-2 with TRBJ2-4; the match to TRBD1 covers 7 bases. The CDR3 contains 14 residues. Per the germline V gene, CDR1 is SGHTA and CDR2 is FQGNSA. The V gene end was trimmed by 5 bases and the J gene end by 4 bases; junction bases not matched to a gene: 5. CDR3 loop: CASSRRDSKNIQYF. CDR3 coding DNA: TGTGCCAGCAGCCGCCGGGACAGTAAAAACATTCAGTACTTC.

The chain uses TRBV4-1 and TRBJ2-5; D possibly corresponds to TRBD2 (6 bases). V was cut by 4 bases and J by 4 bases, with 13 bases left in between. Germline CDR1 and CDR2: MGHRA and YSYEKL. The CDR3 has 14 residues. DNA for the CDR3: TGCGCCAGCAGCCGCGGCGGGGAAGGAGAGACCCAGTACTTC. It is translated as CASSRGGEGETQYF.

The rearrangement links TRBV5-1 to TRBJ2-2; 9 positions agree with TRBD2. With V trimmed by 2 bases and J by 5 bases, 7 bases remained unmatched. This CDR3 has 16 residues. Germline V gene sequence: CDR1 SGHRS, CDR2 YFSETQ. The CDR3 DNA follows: TGCGCCAGCAGCTTTGAAGCGGGAGGAAGAACCGGGGAGCTGTTTTTT. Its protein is CASSFEAGGRTGELFF.

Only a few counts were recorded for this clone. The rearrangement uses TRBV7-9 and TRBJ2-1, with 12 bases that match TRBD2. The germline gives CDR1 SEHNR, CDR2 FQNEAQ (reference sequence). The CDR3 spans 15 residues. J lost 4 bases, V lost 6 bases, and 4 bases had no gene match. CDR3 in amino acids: CASRDGLAGYNEQFF. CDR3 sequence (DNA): TGTGCCAGCAGGGACGGACTAGCGGGATACAATGAGCAGTTCTTC.

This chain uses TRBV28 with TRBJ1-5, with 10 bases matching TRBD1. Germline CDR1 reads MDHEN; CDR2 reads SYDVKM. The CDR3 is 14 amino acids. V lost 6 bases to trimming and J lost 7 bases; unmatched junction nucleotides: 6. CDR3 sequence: CASSSGQGTQPQHF. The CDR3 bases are TGTGCCAGCAGCTCGGGACAGGGGACCCAGCCCCAGCATTTT.